This T cell receptor beta chain was sequenced in a study of blood T cell repertoires in COVID-19 (dated by TCRdb to about 2020). Regarding the complete study: Samples from collaborators originated in the United States, Italy and Spain and spanned both the acute and convalescent phases of COVID-19. The prospective study material was composed of cDNA or gDNA derived from T cells, B-cell-depleted T cells, or PBMCs. Subjects who had been exposed to COVID-19, were actively infected with it, or had recovered from it provided the deeply sampled blood TCRbeta repertoires that made up the dataset. The repertoires were released in a freely available public database intended as a resource for research on the immune response to SARS-CoV-2. Samples were obtained from the ongoing ImmuneRACE study (first 160 participants) and from some 1,300 subjects provided by 6 global collaborators. Nearly every sample came with metadata listing a de-identified subject ID, COVID-19 status, age in years and sex. Where available, HLA class I and class II types were obtained from metadata supplied by the sample provider rather than from assay-based typing. Study-wide findings and limitations: The amount of clinical and demographic metadata varied by source and participant and was provided uncurated.

The immunoSEQ Assay, a bias-controlled multiplex PCR, was used to amplify TCRbeta CDR3 regions from genomic DNA. Regarding the original processing steps: The number of nucleated cells in each sample was estimated from the amplification of reference gene primers within the assay. Sequence reads were collapsed and filtered to measure the absolute abundance of every unique TCRbeta CDR3 rearrangement. For each sample, productive Simpson clonality was calculated by taking the square root of Simpson's diversity index across productive rearrangements. As stored in TCRdb, this immuneACCESS dataset retains in-frame rearrangements with V and J assigned. A fraction of the clones does not appear; measured against another copy, unresolved V genes explain less than half of the discrepancy, and the remainder lacks a known reason. V, J and clone size are those of that table, while D and trimming were read from the DNA. The sample yields tens of thousands of clones; 80% to 90% were counted once. Approximately 10% of the sample lies in the top ten.

The collaborating institutions used their own protocols to collect whole blood in K2EDTA tubes. Collaborator samples were shipped for TCRbeta analysis as frozen whole blood, isolated PBMCs, or DNA extracted from either sample type. Note on this clone: It has no known antigen specificity. No base qualities exist here, and no much larger clone lies one base off it.

V was cut back by 3 bases and J by 4 bases, leaving a gap of 13 bases between them. Taken from cysteine to phenylalanine, the CDR3 has 14 residues. The sequence is cut down to CDR3 DNA, 42 bases in frame from base 1. CDR1 and CDR2 (MDHEN, SYDVKM) derive from the germline V gene. This receptor was identified in a man in his 70s with active or convalescent COVID-19. This chain joins TRBV28 to TRBJ2-7, with a tentative D gene TRBD1 over 5 matching bases. The source material was peripheral blood. At the DNA level, the sequence is TGTGCCAGCAGTTTTAGCCAGGGTGGATACGAGCAGTACTTC. Its translation reads: CASSFSQGGYEQYF. Full variable domain (CDR3 extended with the reference TRBV28 and TRBJ2-7 proteins): DVKVTQSSRYLVKRTGEKVFLECVQDMDHENMFWYRQDPGLGLRLIYFSYDVKMKEKGDIPEGYSVSREKKERFSLILESASTNQTSMYLCASSFSQGGYEQYFGPGTRLTVT.